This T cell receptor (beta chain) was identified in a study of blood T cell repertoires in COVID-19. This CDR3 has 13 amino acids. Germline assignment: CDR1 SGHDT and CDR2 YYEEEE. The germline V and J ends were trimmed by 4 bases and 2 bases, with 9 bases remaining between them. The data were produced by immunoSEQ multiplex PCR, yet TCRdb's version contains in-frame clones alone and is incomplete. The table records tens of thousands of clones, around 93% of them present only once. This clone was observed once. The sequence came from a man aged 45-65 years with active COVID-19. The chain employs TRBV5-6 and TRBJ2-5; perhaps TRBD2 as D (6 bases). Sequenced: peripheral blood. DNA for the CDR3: TGTGCCAGCAGCCGTGCGGGACAAGAGACCCAGTACTTC. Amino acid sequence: CASSRAGQETQYF.